The 30 T cell receptor beta chains in this list originate from one sample, sequenced in a study of early T cells in non-severe SARS-CoV-2 infection. TCRdb reprocessed the 5' RACE reads with MiXCR, giving one entry per CDR3 protein. In the table there are more than 90,000 distinct CDR3 sequences, 13% of which are singletons. The sequenced sample consisted of whole blood. The receptors come from an adult who was a healthcare worker with PCR-confirmed SARS-CoV-2 infection or an uninfected control (not recorded which).

This chain joins TRBV4-1 and TRBJ2-3; D not resolved. The V end lost 7 bases, the J end lost 5 bases, and 13 bases lay between the germline ends. The germline CDR1 and CDR2 sequences are MGHRA and YSYEKL. The CDR3 is 13 amino acids. CDR3 nucleotide sequence: TGCGCCAGCAATAACTATGGAGTAGATACGCAGTATTTT. Amino acid sequence: CASNNYGVDTQYF.

This clonotype was counted ten times or more. The J gene is TRBJ2-2, the V gene TRBV6-2 or TRBV6-3; D unresolved. Trimming took off 6 bases at V and 9 bases at J, with 8 bases between the two ends. The CDR3 runs 11 residues. CDR1 and CDR2 (germline): MNHEY, SVGEGT. The chain's CDR3 is CASRDERELFF. The CDR3 DNA reads TGTGCCAGCAGGGACGAGAGGGAGCTGTTTTTT.

This clonotype was counted at least ten times. V and J are TRBV7-8 and TRBJ2-3; D is perhaps TRBD2 (6 bases). Germline V lookup: CDR1 SGHVS, CDR2 FQNEAQ. The CDR3 is 12 amino acids. The germline V and J ends were trimmed by 8 bases and 3 bases, with 9 bases remaining between them. This chain's CDR3 is CASEGRTDTQYF. The CDR3 nucleotides are TGTGCCAGCGAGGGGAGGACAGATACGCAGTATTTT.

This chain joins TRBV27 and TRBJ1-5, with 7 positions matching TRBD1. The germline gives CDR1 MNHEY, CDR2 SMNVEV (reference sequence). The CDR3 length is 14 residues. Trimming at V came to 6 bases and at J to 4 bases, leaving 6 bases not matched to a gene. The CDR3 region has the DNA TGTGCCAGCAGGACGGGACAGCGGAATCAGCCCCAGCATTTT. It translates to CASRTGQRNQPQHF.

The chain recombines TRBV28 with TRBJ2-7; 8 nucleotides line up with TRBD2. The CDR3 contains 16 residues. Germline trimming cut 0 bases from V and 2 bases from J; bases unmatched to any gene: 6. Germline-derived CDR1 and CDR2 are MDHEN and SYDVKM. The CDR3 sequence: CASSLWSSGLTYEQYF. The CDR3 DNA reads as TGTGCCAGCAGTTTATGGTCTAGCGGGCTTACCTACGAGCAGTACTTC.

The V and J genes are TRBV6-2 or TRBV6-3 and TRBJ1-2; D may be TRBD1 (6 bases). V was trimmed by 6 bases and J by 4 bases, leaving 12 bases between them. CDR3 length equals 13 residues. Germline V gene data show CDR1 as MNHEY and CDR2 as SVGEGT. The DNA of the CDR3 is TGTGCCAGCAGAGGCCAGGGGATCTATGGCTACACCTTC. It translates to CASRGQGIYGYTF.

The genes are TRBV3-2 and TRBJ2-1. TRBV3-2 is classified as a pseudogene. The CDR3 is 11 amino acids. DNA for the CDR3: TGTGCCAGCAGCCCAGCTTCGGAGCAGTTCTTC. Translating it yields CASSPASEQFF.

This clonotype has a count of ten or more. The CDR3 loop is CASRGVADEQFF. The CDR3 region has the DNA TGTGCCAGCAGGGGCGTCGCGGATGAGCAGTTCTTC. The J gene is TRBJ2-1, the V gene TRBV2; D gene unclear. CDR3 length: 12 amino acids. CDR1 and CDR2 from the germline V gene are SNHLY and FYNNEI. V lost 6 bases and J 8 bases, leaving 11 bases between the germline ends.

This clonotype was recorded many times. The V gene is TRBV7-6, the J gene TRBJ2-1; 8 bases map to TRBD2. The CDR3 extends over 14 amino acids. V shed 5 bases and J 2 bases; nucleotides not matched to a gene: 2. Germline CDR1 and CDR2: SGHVS and FNYEAQ. For the CDR3, the DNA is TGTGCCAGCAGCCGGGGGGGAGCCTACAATGAGCAGTTCTTC. Translating it yields CASSRGGAYNEQFF. Drawing the rest from reference TRBV7-6 and TRBJ2-1, the complete variable domain is GAGVSQSPRYKVTKRGQDVALRCDPISGHVSLYWYRQALGQGPEFLTYFNYEAQQDKSGLPNDRFSAERPEGSISTLTIQRTEQRDSAMYRCASSRGGAYNEQFFGPGTRLTVL.

This sequence joins TRBV7-9 and TRBJ2-7, with a tentative D call TRBD1 (6 bases). From germline, CDR1 is SEHNR and CDR2 FQNEAQ (reference sequence). The CDR3 covers 15 residues. V lost 1 base and J lost 2, with 12 bases in between. The chain's CDR3 is CASSLEAQGAYEQYF. The CDR3 region has the DNA TGTGCCAGCAGCTTAGAAGCACAGGGTGCCTACGAGCAGTACTTC.

This clonotype occurred a few times. The chain recombines TRBV29-1 with TRBJ2-3; D is uncertain. CDR3 length: 12 residues. V was cut by 5 bases and J by 2 bases, with 8 bases left in between. Germline loops: CDR1 SQVTM, CDR2 ANQGSEA. CDR3 protein: CSVWTHTDTQYF. CDR3 DNA: TGCAGCGTTTGGACCCACACAGATACGCAGTATTTT.

The rearrangement links TRBV28 to TRBJ2-7; D perhaps matches TRBD1 (5 bases). CDR3 length equals 14 residues. Deletions cut 3 bases from V and 5 bases from J, with 14 bases between. Germline CDR1 and CDR2: MDHEN and SYDVKM. In DNA, the CDR3 is TGTGCCAGCAGTTTCCCTACAGGTCCGGACGAGCAGTACTTC. It specifies CASSFPTGPDEQYF.

This clonotype showed up many times. V gene TRBV3-1 combines with J gene TRBJ2-1, with unresolved D. With 4 bases removed from V and 6 bases from J, the gap between germline ends came to 19 bases. The CDR3 extends over 16 amino acids. CDR1 and CDR2 from the germline V gene are LGHDT and YNNKEL (reference sequence). This CDR3 is CASSPPWSRSFNEQFF. In nucleotides, the CDR3 is TGTGCCAGCAGCCCACCCTGGTCCCGGTCGTTCAATGAGCAGTTCTTC.

This clonotype was counted many times. V gene TRBV7-2 combines with J gene TRBJ2-3, with 12 bases that match TRBD2. From germline, CDR1 is SGHTA and CDR2 FQGNSA. V lost 1 base, J lost 2 bases, and 1 base stayed unmatched. There are 16 residues in the CDR3. The CDR3 coding sequence is TGTGCCAGCAGCTTAGGACTAGCGGGAGACACAGATACGCAGTATTTT. This sequence encodes CASSLGLAGDTDTQYF.

The V and J genes are TRBV7-9 and TRBJ1-5; no clear D gene. The germline V gene encodes CDR1 SEHNR and CDR2 FQNEAQ (reference sequence). The CDR3 is made up of 13 amino acids. With 4 bases removed from V and 5 bases from J, the gap between germline ends came to 9 bases. The CDR3 DNA reads as TGTGCCAGCAGCTCTCGATTCGATCAGCCCCAGCATTTT. Its protein is CASSSRFDQPQHF. Complete variable domain (other parts from reference TRBV7-9 and TRBJ1-5): DTGVSQNPRHKITKRGQNVTFRCDPISEHNRLYWYRQTLGQGPEFLTYFQNEAQLEKSRLLSDRFSAERPKGSFSTLEIQRTEQGDSAMYLCASSSRFDQPQHFGDGTRLSIL.

A few counts support this clonotype. This chain links TRBV5-4 with TRBJ2-1, with TRBD1 identical over 9 bases. This CDR3 has 16 residues. The trim removed 0 bases at V and 3 bases at J, leaving 4 bases unmatched. Per germline, CDR1 SGHNT and CDR2 YYREEE (reference sequence). The CDR3 region has the DNA TGTGCCAGCAGCTTGGGGGCGACAGGGGGCTACAATGAGCAGTTCTTC. Its translation: CASSLGATGGYNEQFF.

This clonotype has just a few counts. The chain links TRBV11-1 to TRBJ2-2; weak D call: TRBD1 (6 bases). The germline V and J ends were trimmed by 8 bases and 5 bases, with 21 bases remaining between them. The germline V gene has CDR1 SGHAT and CDR2 FQDESV (reference sequence). The CDR3 is 16 amino acids. The CDR3 region is CASQAFGDTRTGELFF. The CDR3 DNA follows: TGTGCCAGCCAGGCGTTCGGGGACACCCGAACCGGGGAGCTGTTTTTT.

This clonotype came up a few times. CDR3 DNA sequence: TGTGCCAGCAGCGTCGGGACAGGGTATCACAATGAGCAGTTCTTC. Its protein product is CASSVGTGYHNEQFF. The chain has TRBV7-9 and TRBJ2-1; TRBD1 matches at 9 bases. CDR3 length: 15 amino acids. The J segment lost 5 bases and the V segment lost 5 bases, leaving 7 bases of the junction unmatched. Germline V gives CDR1 SEHNR, CDR2 FQNEAQ (reference sequence).

V and J are TRBV7-9 and TRBJ1-1; the D gene is possibly TRBD1 (5 bases). In germline, CDR1 is SEHNR, CDR2 FQNEAQ (reference sequence). The CDR3 is 17 amino acids. Trimming took 1 base from V and 0 from J, leaving 15 bases between them. CDR3 sequence: CASSLGGTGLLNTEAFF. CDR3 DNA: TGTGCCAGCAGCTTAGGGGGCACGGGGTTATTGAACACTGAAGCTTTCTTT.

This clonotype has just a few counts. The chain is built from TRBV18 and TRBJ1-1; no firm D call. Between the trimmed V and J ends, which lost 2 bases and 0 bases, there was a span of 7 bases. CDR1 and CDR2 (germline): KGHSH, LQKENI. The CDR3 extends over 14 amino acids. CDR3 protein: CASSPSRLNTEAFF. CDR3 DNA: TGTGCCAGCTCACCATCGCGGCTGAACACTGAAGCTTTCTTT.

This clonotype was recorded only once. This clone may be a read error of a much larger clone one base away. This chain uses TRBV5-6 with TRBJ1-5, with no clear D. Germline CDR1 and CDR2: SGHDT and YYEEEE. V was clipped by 0 bases and J by 4 bases, with 14 bases between them. This CDR3 region has 16 residues. CDR3 DNA: TGTGCCAGCAGCTTGGGCCGGATAGGGAGTAATCAGCCCCAGCATTTT. This encodes CASSLGRIGSNQPQHF.

V usage is TRBV6-1 and J usage is TRBJ1-4; D is uncertain. Trimming cost V 0 bases and J 5 bases, with 10 bases left between them. Looked up from germline, CDR1 is MNHNS and CDR2 is SASEGT. The CDR3 has 15 residues. The CDR3 DNA is TGTGCCAGCAGTGAAGCGCTGGGTGGGAATGAAAAACTGTTTTTT. It codes for CASSEALGGNEKLFF.

This chain connects TRBV20-1 to TRBJ1-4; D is possibly TRBD1 (5 bases). Germline V gene sequence: CDR1 DFQATT, CDR2 SNEGSKA (reference sequence). This CDR3 has 13 residues. Trimming shortened V by 0 bases and J by 10 bases, and 12 bases separated the two germline ends. The CDR3 bases are TGCAGTGCTAGAGATCTGGGGGAGTCAAAACTGTTTTTT. This codes for CSARDLGESKLFF.

This clonotype was observed a handful of times. The chain employs TRBV12-3 or TRBV12-4 and TRBJ1-2; tentatively, D is TRBD1 (5 bases). Trimming cost V 7 bases and J 8 bases, with 20 bases left between them. The CDR3 is 14 residues long. The CDR3 sequence: CASKPWAGPGGYTF. DNA for the CDR3: TGTGCCAGCAAGCCCTGGGCAGGGCCCGGCGGCTACACCTTC.

V and J are TRBV7-2 and TRBJ1-4; a possible D gene is TRBD1 (6 bases). The CDR3 has 14 residues. CDR1 and CDR2 (germline): SGHTA, FQGNSA. Trimming stripped 3 bases from V and 4 bases from J, with 9 bases between. The CDR3 spells CASSFGQSNEKLFF. CDR3 DNA: TGTGCCAGCAGCTTTGGACAGAGTAATGAAAAACTGTTTTTT.

The sample holds many counts of this clonotype. V and J are TRBV6-2 or TRBV6-3 and TRBJ1-1; unclear D gene. Germline-derived CDR1 and CDR2 are MNHEY and SVGEGT. V was pared by 2 bases and J by 3 bases, with 1 base between. This CDR3 region has 11 residues. In DNA form, the CDR3 reads TGTGCCAGCAGTTACCACACTGAAGCTTTCTTT. Encoded protein: CASSYHTEAFF.

The V call is TRBV28, the J call TRBJ2-5; D remains unclear. There are 12 residues in the CDR3. Germline values: CDR1 MDHEN, CDR2 SYDVKM. V was clipped by 5 bases and J by 1 base, with 5 bases between them. CDR3 DNA: TGTGCCAGCAGTCAGGCCCAAGAGACCCAGTACTTC. It encodes CASSQAQETQYF.

This clonotype has ten or more counts. V and J are TRBV5-5 and TRBJ1-2; D gene uncertain. This CDR3 is 15 amino acids long. Trimming stripped 0 bases from V and 4 bases from J, with 13 bases between. CDR1 is SGHKS, CDR2 YYEKEE, per germline (reference sequence). The CDR3 sequence: CASSLGFQRGYGYTF. The CDR3 DNA follows: TGTGCCAGCAGCTTGGGGTTTCAGCGCGGCTATGGCTACACCTTC.

The rearrangement joins TRBV6-5 to TRBJ1-2; no clear D gene. V was cut by 2 bases and J by 4 bases, with 11 bases left in between. CDR3 length: 14 amino acids. Germline loops: CDR1 MNHEY, CDR2 SVGAGI. CDR3 region: CASSYGGLGYGYTF. CDR3 DNA sequence: TGTGCCAGCAGTTACGGCGGGTTGGGCTATGGCTACACCTTC.

The chain uses TRBV4-3 and TRBJ2-4, with D tentatively TRBD2 (5 bases). The germline V and J ends were trimmed by 1 base and 0 bases, with 19 bases remaining between them. There are 19 residues in the CDR3. The germline CDR1 and CDR2 sequences are LGHNA and YSLEER. The CDR3 reads CASSQVGSGSTLAKNIQYF. CDR3 sequence (DNA): TGCGCCAGCAGCCAAGTTGGGAGCGGTTCAACCCTAGCCAAAAACATTCAGTACTTC.